This T cell receptor (beta chain) was identified during a study of beta chain features in type 1 diabetes (dated by TCRdb to 2017 to 2018). In terms of the full investigation: No differences in mean age, gender distribution, total cell number or subset yield were found between patients and healthy donors. Naive and central memory subsets were obtained from all 28 donors, but regulatory and stem cell-like memory subsets were isolated from only 8 patients and roughly 8 healthy donors. In the study, TCRB repertoires of sorted circulating CD4+ T cell subsets from recently diagnosed type 1 diabetes patients were compared with those of matched healthy donors. Across all samples, about 110 million sorted cells were examined, and cell number per subset correlated strongly with RNA yield. Results the study describes overall, beyond this receptor: At VDJ recombination sites, patients with type 1 diabetes made fewer insertions and deleted more nucleotides, a pattern implying thymic rearrangement abnormalities. HLA sub-analyses involved small numbers of individuals, so any influence of HLA type on TCRB rearrangement remained unresolved. PCR may preferentially amplify shorter templates, but because patient and control samples were amplified and corrected together, any resulting skew would affect both groups equally. Because cDNA was sequenced instead of genomic DNA, activated cells with high expression could be over-represented, although the groups did not differ in activation or CD3 levels. A moderate but significant shortening of TCRB CDR3 length was observed in type 1 diabetes patients in all four CD4+ subsets. Naive, central memory and regulatory TCRB repertoires appeared to be more similar among patients than among healthy donors.

From each donor, a single peripheral blood sample of 95 to 150 mL on average was drawn into heparinised tubes. Naive, central memory, regulatory and stem cell-like memory CD4+ T cells were sorted on a BD FACSAria II using a panel including CD45RO, CCR7, CD25, CD127, CD95 and CD27. All sorted populations exceeded 98% purity. PBMCs were isolated immediately by Lymphoprep density gradient centrifugation and stained directly without culture. So that batch effects would be minimized, each experiment stained and sorted samples in pairs, pairing one healthy donor with one patient. From the cysteine up to the phenylalanine, the CDR3 has a length of 16 residues. CDR3 DNA only is kept here, 48 bases in frame from base 1. Taken from the germline V gene, the CDR1 and CDR2 loops are SGHRS and YFSETQ. V is pruned by 4 bases and J by 5 bases, leaving 10 bases of the junction without a gene match. The entire isolated RNA was reverse transcribed using the High Capacity cDNA Reverse Transcription Kit, and thus expressed TCRB transcripts were sequenced. Deep immunoSEQ sequencing was performed on naive, central memory and regulatory T cell samples, with an average of roughly 3.3 million total reads per sample. After sorted cells were lysed in RLT buffer, RNA was extracted with DNase-treated RNeasy Micro or Mini kits, with the choice depending on cell number. To prevent cross-contamination, every cell subset was processed on its own, while patient and healthy donor samples were processed together. Using the immunoSEQ multiplex PCR, TCRB sequences were amplified from cDNA into 87-bp fragments spanning the CDR3 region. Sequencing of the amplicons was done on the Illumina HiSeq platform. As for the authors' bioinformatics: Synthetic template baselines were used to correct PCR bias computationally, reads within Hamming distance 2 were collapsed together, and singletons that could not be merged were discarded. Reads were aligned against IMGT so that V, D and J genes, CDR3 length and insertions or deletions at six rearrangement sites could be assigned. Within each subset, clonotype counts were normalized to sorted cell number, and only after that were true diversity and Gini coefficients computed with the tcR R package. The overlap coefficient, calculated on TCRB nucleotide sequences, was used to measure repertoire sharing. Out-of-frame TCRB sequences from naive cells were analyzed to stand in for the pre-selection repertoire. TCRdb mirrors the immuneACCESS table, restricted to in-frame sequences. Some clones are absent from its copies; in checked studies, under half trace to an unresolved V gene, and the reason for the others is unknown. That table supplies the V and J calls and clone size; D and trimming were determined from the DNA. Counted in this sample were approximately 160,000 clones; roughly 60% of them appeared once. The top ten constitute 0.08% to 0.095% of the sample.

As concerns this clone: Its antigen is currently not known. Base quality data are lacking; no much larger clone is found one base away.

Specimen: naive CD4+ T cells from blood. The sample's cell subset or site, from its label and the paper: true naive CD4+ T cells. This TCR derives from a man aged 30-40 years with type 1 diabetes. The V and J genes are TRBV5-1 and TRBJ2-1; TRBD2 agrees with 9 junctional bases. The CDR3 region has the sequence CASSGSGTSIDNEQFF. Here is the DNA: TGCGCCAGCAGCGGGTCCGGGACTAGCATCGACAATGAGCAGTTCTTC.